This is a list of T cell receptor beta chains from one sample in a study of blood T cell repertoires in COVID-19. Clones were read by immunoSEQ multiplex PCR, and TCRdb kept only the in-frame ones, dropping some. The data contain approximately 250,000 clones, approximately 86% of them singletons. Sample: peripheral blood. Receptor source: a man aged 35-49 years with active or convalescent COVID-19. CDR3s include the opening cysteine and the closing phenylalanine or tryptophan. Each record gives: V gene, J gene, D gene, clone size, CDR3 protein, CDR3 DNA. D genes are given only for firm matches. Clone size is shown for a subset of rows, as once, few, many or a class of expanded clone.

v_gene: TRBV6-5; j_gene: TRBJ2-5; d_gene: TRBD1; abundance: NA; CDR3aa: CASSYYPRGPQETQYF; CDR3nt: TGTGCCAGCAGTTACTACCCTAGGGGGCCCCAAGAGACCCAGTACTTC
v_gene: TRBV29-1; j_gene: TRBJ2-6; d_gene: TRBD1; abundance: NA; CDR3aa: CSVQGVGYPGANVLTF; CDR3nt: TGCAGCGTCCAGGGGGTAGGATATCCTGGGGCCAACGTCCTGACTTTC
v_gene: TRBV27; j_gene: TRBJ1-1; d_gene: NA; abundance: few; CDR3aa: CASRILGNTEAFF; CDR3nt: TGTGCCAGCAGAATACTTGGGAACACTGAAGCTTTCTTT
v_gene: TRBV6-5; j_gene: TRBJ2-7; d_gene: NA; abundance: NA; CDR3aa: CASSPPGFEQYF; CDR3nt: TGTGCCAGCAGTCCCCCAGGGTTCGAGCAGTACTTC
v_gene: TRBV2; j_gene: TRBJ1-2; d_gene: TRBD1; abundance: NA; CDR3aa: CASSDPSDREMDYGYTF; CDR3nt: TGTGCCAGCAGTGACCCCTCGGACAGGGAGATGGACTATGGCTACACCTTC
v_gene: TRBV5-1; j_gene: TRBJ2-1; d_gene: NA; abundance: NA; CDR3aa: CASSFSGHNEQFF; CDR3nt: TGCGCCAGCAGCTTTTCAGGGCACAATGAGCAGTTCTTC
v_gene: TRBV4-1; j_gene: TRBJ1-2; d_gene: NA; abundance: once; CDR3aa: CASSPREGGNYGYTF; CDR3nt: TGCGCCAGCAGCCCCCGGGAGGGAGGAAACTATGGCTACACCTTC
v_gene: TRBV18; j_gene: TRBJ2-1; d_gene: NA; abundance: NA; CDR3aa: CATHKSTGGIDEQFF; CDR3nt: TGTGCCACCCATAAATCGACCGGGGGTATAGATGAGCAGTTCTTC
v_gene: TRBV18; j_gene: TRBJ2-5; d_gene: TRBD1; abundance: NA; CDR3aa: CASSRDSTQETQYF; CDR3nt: TGTGCCAGCTCACGGGACAGTACACAAGAGACCCAGTACTTC
v_gene: TRBV6-5; j_gene: TRBJ1-1; d_gene: NA; abundance: NA; CDR3aa: CASSTTGIDTEAFF; CDR3nt: TGTGCCAGCAGTACAACAGGAATTGACACTGAAGCTTTCTTT
v_gene: TRBV27; j_gene: TRBJ2-6; d_gene: TRBD1; abundance: NA; CDR3aa: CASSLSPGTGFAAISGANVLTF; CDR3nt: TGTGCCAGCAGTTTATCCCCCGGGACAGGGTTTGCGGCGATCTCTGGGGCCAACGTCCTGACTTTC
v_gene: TRBV10-1; j_gene: TRBJ1-3; d_gene: TRBD1; abundance: NA; CDR3aa: CARPGQGTFSGNTIYF; CDR3nt: TGCGCCAGGCCGGGACAGGGGACCTTCTCTGGAAACACCATATATTTT
v_gene: TRBV7-9; j_gene: TRBJ2-7; d_gene: TRBD1; abundance: few; CDR3aa: CASSQGANEQYF; CDR3nt: TGTGCCAGCAGCCAGGGGGCGAACGAGCAGTACTTC
v_gene: TRBV7-9; j_gene: TRBJ2-6; d_gene: NA; abundance: NA; CDR3aa: CASSLVVSGANVLTF; CDR3nt: TGTGCCAGCAGCTTAGTAGTGTCTGGGGCCAACGTCCTGACTTTC
v_gene: TRBV5-1; j_gene: TRBJ2-2; d_gene: TRBD1; abundance: NA; CDR3aa: CASTHGQVQLTWENTGELFF; CDR3nt: TGCGCCAGCACCCACGGACAGGTTCAACTCACCTGGGAGAACACCGGGGAGCTGTTTTTT
v_gene: TRBV3-1/TRBV3-2; j_gene: TRBJ2-7; d_gene: NA; abundance: NA; CDR3aa: CASSQDTETIPYEQYF; CDR3nt: TGTGCCAGCAGCCAAGATACGGAGACGATTCCCTACGAGCAGTACTTC
v_gene: TRBV7-3; j_gene: TRBJ2-1; d_gene: NA; abundance: NA; CDR3aa: CASSLGLGQGGDNEQFF; CDR3nt: TGTGCCAGCAGCTTAGGTCTTGGCCAGGGGGGAGACAATGAGCAGTTCTTC
v_gene: TRBV6-1; j_gene: TRBJ2-3; d_gene: NA; abundance: NA; CDR3aa: CATLTRGMDTQYF; CDR3nt: TGTGCCACTCTGACACGGGGAATGGATACGCAGTATTTT
v_gene: TRBV4-2; j_gene: TRBJ1-2; d_gene: NA; abundance: NA; CDR3aa: CASSPDFGGPYGYTF; CDR3nt: TGTGCCAGCAGCCCCGACTTTGGAGGGCCCTATGGCTACACCTTC
v_gene: TRBV30; j_gene: TRBJ2-1; d_gene: TRBD1; abundance: few; CDR3aa: CAWSGGQGAGDEQFF; CDR3nt: TGTGCCTGGAGTGGGGGACAGGGGGCAGGCGATGAGCAGTTCTTC
v_gene: TRBV30; j_gene: TRBJ2-7; d_gene: TRBD1; abundance: NA; CDR3aa: CAWSPQGWEQYF; CDR3nt: TGTGCCTGGAGCCCACAGGGGTGGGAGCAGTACTTC
v_gene: TRBV29-1; j_gene: TRBJ2-4; d_gene: TRBD2; abundance: NA; CDR3aa: CSVGGGPKNIQYF; CDR3nt: TGCAGCGTTGGCGGGGGGCCCAAAAACATTCAGTACTTC
v_gene: TRBV30; j_gene: TRBJ1-2; d_gene: NA; abundance: once; CDR3aa: CAWSVPRRDDGYGYTF; CDR3nt: TGTGCCTGGAGTGTTCCCCGCAGGGATGATGGCTATGGCTACACCTTC
v_gene: TRBV19; j_gene: TRBJ1-1; d_gene: NA; abundance: NA; CDR3aa: CASSILGVNTEAFF; CDR3nt: TGTGCCAGTAGTATTCTGGGAGTGAACACTGAAGCTTTCTTT
v_gene: TRBV10-3; j_gene: TRBJ2-2; d_gene: TRBD1; abundance: NA; CDR3aa: CAIRRGQNTGELFF; CDR3nt: TGTGCCATCAGGAGGGGGCAGAACACCGGGGAGCTGTTTTTT
v_gene: TRBV18; j_gene: TRBJ2-1; d_gene: NA; abundance: NA; CDR3aa: CASSPNSPQDEQFF; CDR3nt: TGTGCCAGCTCACCTAATTCCCCCCAGGATGAGCAGTTCTTC
v_gene: TRBV10-3; j_gene: TRBJ2-3; d_gene: TRBD2; abundance: NA; CDR3aa: CAIMSGTSGPFTDTQYF; CDR3nt: TGTGCCATCATGTCCGGGACTAGCGGACCATTCACAGATACGCAGTATTTT
v_gene: TRBV3-1/TRBV3-2; j_gene: TRBJ2-7; d_gene: NA; abundance: NA; CDR3aa: CASSQDRGNYEQYF; CDR3nt: TGTGCCAGCAGCCAAGACAGGGGAAACTACGAGCAGTACTTC
v_gene: TRBV28; j_gene: TRBJ1-6; d_gene: NA; abundance: NA; CDR3aa: CASSFDPRSRDNSPLHF; CDR3nt: TGTGCCAGCAGTTTTGACCCGAGAAGCCGGGATAATTCACCCCTCCACTTT
v_gene: TRBV5-1; j_gene: TRBJ2-5; d_gene: TRBD2; abundance: NA; CDR3aa: CASSPGWLAGVREETQYF; CDR3nt: TGCGCCAGCAGCCCTGGGTGGCTAGCGGGAGTTCGGGAGGAGACCCAGTACTTC